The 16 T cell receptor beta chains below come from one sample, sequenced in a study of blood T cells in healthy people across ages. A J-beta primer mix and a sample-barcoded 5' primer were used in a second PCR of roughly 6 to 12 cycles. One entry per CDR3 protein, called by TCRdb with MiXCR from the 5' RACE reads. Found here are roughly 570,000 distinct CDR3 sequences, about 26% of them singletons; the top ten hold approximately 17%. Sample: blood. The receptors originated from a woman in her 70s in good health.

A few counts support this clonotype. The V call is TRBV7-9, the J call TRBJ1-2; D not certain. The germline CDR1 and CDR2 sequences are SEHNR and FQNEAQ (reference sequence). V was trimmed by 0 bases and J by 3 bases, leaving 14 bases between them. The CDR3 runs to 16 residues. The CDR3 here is CASSLALRDGDYGYTF. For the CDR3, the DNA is TGTGCCAGCAGCTTAGCACTCCGCGACGGAGACTATGGCTACACCTTC. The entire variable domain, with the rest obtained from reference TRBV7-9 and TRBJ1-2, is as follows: DTGVSQNPRHKITKRGQNVTFRCDPISEHNRLYWYRQTLGQGPEFLTYFQNEAQLEKSRLLSDRFSAERPKGSFSTLEIQRTEQGDSAMYLCASSLALRDGDYGYTFGSGTRLTVV.

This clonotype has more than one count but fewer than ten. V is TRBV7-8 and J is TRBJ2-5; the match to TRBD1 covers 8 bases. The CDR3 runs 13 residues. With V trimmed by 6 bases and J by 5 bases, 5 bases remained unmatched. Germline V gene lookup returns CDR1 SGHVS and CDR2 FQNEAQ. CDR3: CASRPDRGETQYF. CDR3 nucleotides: TGTGCCAGCAGACCAGACAGGGGCGAGACCCAGTACTTC.

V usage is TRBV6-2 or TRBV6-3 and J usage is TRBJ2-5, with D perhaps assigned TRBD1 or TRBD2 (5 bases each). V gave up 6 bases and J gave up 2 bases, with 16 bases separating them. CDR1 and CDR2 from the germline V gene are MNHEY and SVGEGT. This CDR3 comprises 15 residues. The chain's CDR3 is CASRLYRGPQETQYF. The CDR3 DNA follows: TGTGCCAGCAGACTATACCGGGGACCACAAGAGACCCAGTACTTC.

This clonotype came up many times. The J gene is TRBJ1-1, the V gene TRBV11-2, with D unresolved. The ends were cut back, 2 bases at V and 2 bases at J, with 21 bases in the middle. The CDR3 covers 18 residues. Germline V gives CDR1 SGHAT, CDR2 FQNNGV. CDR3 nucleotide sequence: TGTGCCAGCAGCTTAAAGAGGCAGAACACGGTTTTTAACACTGAAGCTTTCTTT. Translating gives CASSLKRQNTVFNTEAFF.

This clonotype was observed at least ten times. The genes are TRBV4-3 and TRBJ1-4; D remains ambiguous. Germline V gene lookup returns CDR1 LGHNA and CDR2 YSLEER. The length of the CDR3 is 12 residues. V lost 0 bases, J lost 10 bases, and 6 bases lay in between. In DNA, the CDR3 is TGCGCCAGCAGCCAAGATAGGAGAAAACTGTTTTTT. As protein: CASSQDRRKLFF.

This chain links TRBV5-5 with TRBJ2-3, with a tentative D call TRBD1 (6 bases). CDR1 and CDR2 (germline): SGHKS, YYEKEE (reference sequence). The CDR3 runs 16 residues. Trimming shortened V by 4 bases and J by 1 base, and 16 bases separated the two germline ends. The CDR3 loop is CASSPYSGVGTDTQYF. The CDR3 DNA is TGTGCCAGCAGCCCGTACTCAGGGGTTGGCACAGATACGCAGTATTTT. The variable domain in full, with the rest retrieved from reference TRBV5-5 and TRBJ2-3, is DAGVTQSPTHLIKTRGQQVTLRCSPISGHKSVSWYQQVLGQGPQFIFQYYEKEERGRGNFPDRFSARQFPNYSSELNVNALLLGDSALYLCASSPYSGVGTDTQYFGPGTRLTVL.

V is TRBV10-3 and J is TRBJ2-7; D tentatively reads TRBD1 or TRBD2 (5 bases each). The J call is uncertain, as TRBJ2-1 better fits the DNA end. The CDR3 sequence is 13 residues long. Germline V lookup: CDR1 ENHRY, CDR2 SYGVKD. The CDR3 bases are TGTGCCATCAGTGAGTCTGAAACCGGGACCCAGTTCTTC. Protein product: CAISESETGTQFF.

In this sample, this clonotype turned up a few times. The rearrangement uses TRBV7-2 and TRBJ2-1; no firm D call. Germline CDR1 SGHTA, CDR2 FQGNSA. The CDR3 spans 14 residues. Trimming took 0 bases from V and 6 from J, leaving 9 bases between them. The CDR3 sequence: CASSLAQHSNEQFF. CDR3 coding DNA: TGTGCCAGCAGCTTAGCGCAGCACAGCAATGAGCAGTTCTTC. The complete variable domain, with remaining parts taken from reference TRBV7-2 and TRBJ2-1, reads GAGVSQSPSNKVTEKGKDVELRCDPISGHTALYWYRQSLGQGLEFLIYFQGNSAPDKSGLPSDRFSAERTGGSVSTLTIQRTQQEDSAVYLCASSLAQHSNEQFFGPGTRLTVL.

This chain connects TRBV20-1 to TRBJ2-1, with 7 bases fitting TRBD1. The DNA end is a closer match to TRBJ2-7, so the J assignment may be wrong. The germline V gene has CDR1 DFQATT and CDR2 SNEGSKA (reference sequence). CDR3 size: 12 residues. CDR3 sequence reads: CSGIDRVYEQYV. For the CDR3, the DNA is TGCAGTGGAATAGACAGGGTCTACGAGCAGTACGTC.

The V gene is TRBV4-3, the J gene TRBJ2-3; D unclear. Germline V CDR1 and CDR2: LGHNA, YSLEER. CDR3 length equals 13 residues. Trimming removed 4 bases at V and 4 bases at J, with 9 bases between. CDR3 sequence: CASSRVDSDTQYF. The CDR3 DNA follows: TGCGCCAGCAGCCGAGTCGACTCAGATACGCAGTATTTT.

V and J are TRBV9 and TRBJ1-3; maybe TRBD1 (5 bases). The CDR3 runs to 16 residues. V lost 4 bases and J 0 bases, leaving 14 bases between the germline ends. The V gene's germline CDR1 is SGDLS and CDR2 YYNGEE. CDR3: CASSPARGYSGNTIYF. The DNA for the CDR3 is TGTGCCAGCAGCCCCGCTAGGGGCTACTCTGGAAACACCATATATTTT.

CDR3 protein: CASSFQETELFF. The CDR3 DNA follows: TGTGCCAGCAGCTTTCAAGAGACGGAGCTGTTTTTT. J is TRBJ2-2 and V is TRBV7-9; D gene uncertain. The germline V and J ends were trimmed by 3 bases and 10 bases, with 9 bases remaining between them. Germline assignment: CDR1 SEHNR and CDR2 FQNEAQ (reference sequence). CDR3 length equals 12 residues.

The CDR3, as DNA: TGTGCCAGCAGCCCTAGACAGTTTAGTACAGATACGCAGTATTTT. It is translated as CASSPRQFSTDTQYF. The chain carries TRBV7-2 and TRBJ2-3; TRBD1 is a possible D gene (5 bases). Germline CDR1 reads SGHTA; CDR2 reads FQGNSA. The CDR3 totals 15 residues. The V end lost 5 bases, the J end lost 3 bases, and 15 bases lay between the germline ends.

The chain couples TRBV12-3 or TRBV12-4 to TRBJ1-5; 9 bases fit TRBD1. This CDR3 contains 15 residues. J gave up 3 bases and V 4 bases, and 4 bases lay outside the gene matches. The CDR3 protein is CASSSWDRANQPQHF. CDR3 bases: TGTGCCAGCAGTTCCTGGGACAGGGCCAATCAGCCCCAGCATTTT.

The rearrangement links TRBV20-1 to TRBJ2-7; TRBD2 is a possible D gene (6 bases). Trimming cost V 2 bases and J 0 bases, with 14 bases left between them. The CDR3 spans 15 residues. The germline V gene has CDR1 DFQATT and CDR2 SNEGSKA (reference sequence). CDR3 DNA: TGCAGTGCTAGATCCCTGCTAGCGTCCTCCTACGAGCAGTACTTC. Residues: CSARSLLASSYEQYF.

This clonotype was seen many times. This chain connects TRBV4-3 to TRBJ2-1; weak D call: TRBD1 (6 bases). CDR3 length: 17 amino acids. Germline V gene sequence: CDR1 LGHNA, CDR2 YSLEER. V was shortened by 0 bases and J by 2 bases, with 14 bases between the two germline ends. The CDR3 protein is CASSQDPIGGPYNEQFF. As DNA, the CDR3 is TGCGCCAGCAGCCAAGATCCCATAGGGGGACCCTACAATGAGCAGTTCTTC.